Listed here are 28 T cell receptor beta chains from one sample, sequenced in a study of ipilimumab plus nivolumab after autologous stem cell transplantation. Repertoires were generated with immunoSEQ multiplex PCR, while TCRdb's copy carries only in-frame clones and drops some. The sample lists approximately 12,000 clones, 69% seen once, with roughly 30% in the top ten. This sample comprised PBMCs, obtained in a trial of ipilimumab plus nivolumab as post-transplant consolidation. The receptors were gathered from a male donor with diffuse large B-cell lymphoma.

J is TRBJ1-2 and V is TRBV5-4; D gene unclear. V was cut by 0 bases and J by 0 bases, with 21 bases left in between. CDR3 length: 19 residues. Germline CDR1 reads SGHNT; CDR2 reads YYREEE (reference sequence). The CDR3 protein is CASSLAGVGSYLPNYGYTF. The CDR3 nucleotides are TGTGCCAGCAGCTTGGCCGGTGTTGGCAGCTACCTACCTAACTATGGCTACACCTTC.

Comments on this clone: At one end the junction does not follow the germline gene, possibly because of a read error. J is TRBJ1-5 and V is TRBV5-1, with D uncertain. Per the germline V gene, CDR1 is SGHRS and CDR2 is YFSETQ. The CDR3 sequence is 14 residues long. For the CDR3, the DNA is TGTGCCAGCAGCTCGGGGTTAGGGAATCAGCCCCAGCATTTT. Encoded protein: CASSSGLGNQPQHF.

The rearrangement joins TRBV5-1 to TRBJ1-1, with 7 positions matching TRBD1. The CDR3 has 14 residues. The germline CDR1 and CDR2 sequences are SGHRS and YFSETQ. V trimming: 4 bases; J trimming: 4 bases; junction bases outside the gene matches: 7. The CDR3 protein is CASSENRGITEAFF. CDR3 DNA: TGCGCCAGCAGCGAAAACAGGGGAATCACTGAAGCTTTCTTT.

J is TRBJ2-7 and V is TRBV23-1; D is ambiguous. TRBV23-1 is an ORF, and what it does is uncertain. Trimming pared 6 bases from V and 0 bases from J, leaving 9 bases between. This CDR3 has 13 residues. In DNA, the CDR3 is TGCGCCAGCAGCCATTTAAGCTCCTACGAGCAGTACTTC. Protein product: CASSHLSSYEQYF.

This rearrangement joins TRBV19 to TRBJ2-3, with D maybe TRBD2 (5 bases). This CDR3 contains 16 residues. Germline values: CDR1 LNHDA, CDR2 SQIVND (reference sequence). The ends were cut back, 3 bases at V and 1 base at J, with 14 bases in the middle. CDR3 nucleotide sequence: TGTGCCAGTAGTATCAGAAGCGTGCGGGGCACAGATACGCAGTATTTT. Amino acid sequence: CASSIRSVRGTDTQYF.

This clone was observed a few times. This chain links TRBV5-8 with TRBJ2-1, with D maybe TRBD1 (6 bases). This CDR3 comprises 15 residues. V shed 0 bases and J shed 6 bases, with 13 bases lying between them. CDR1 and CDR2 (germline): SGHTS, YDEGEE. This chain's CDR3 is CASSLGGQGLNEQFF. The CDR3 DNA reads TGTGCCAGCAGCTTGGGGGGGCAGGGCCTCAATGAGCAGTTCTTC.

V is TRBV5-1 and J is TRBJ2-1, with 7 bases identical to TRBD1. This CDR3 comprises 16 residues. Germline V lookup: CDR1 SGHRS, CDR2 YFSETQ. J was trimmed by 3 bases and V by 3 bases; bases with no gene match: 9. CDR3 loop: CASSWETGSFYNEQFF. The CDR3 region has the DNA TGCGCCAGCAGCTGGGAGACAGGGTCCTTCTACAATGAGCAGTTCTTC.

The CDR3 here is CATSKDRRSRGNQPQHF. The CDR3 DNA is TGTGCCACCAGCAAGGACAGGAGGTCCCGTGGCAATCAGCCCCAGCATTTT. The chain couples TRBV15 to TRBJ1-5; 7 bases fit TRBD1. Unmatched junction bases numbered 11, after V lost 4 bases and J lost 2 bases. This CDR3 is 17 amino acids long. CDR1 is LNHNV and CDR2 is YYDKDF in the germline V gene (reference sequence).

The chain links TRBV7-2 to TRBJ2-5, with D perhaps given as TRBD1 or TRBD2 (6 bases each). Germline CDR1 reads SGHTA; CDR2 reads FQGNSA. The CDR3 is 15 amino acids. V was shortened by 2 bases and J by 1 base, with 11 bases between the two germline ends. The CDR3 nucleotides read TGTGCCAGCAGCTTATACGGGGGCCTCCAAGAGACCCAGTACTTC. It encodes CASSLYGGLQETQYF.

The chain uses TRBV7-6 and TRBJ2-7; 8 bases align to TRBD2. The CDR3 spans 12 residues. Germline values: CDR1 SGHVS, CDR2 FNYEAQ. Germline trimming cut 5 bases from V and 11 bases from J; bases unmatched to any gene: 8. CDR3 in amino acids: CASSPLGGGKYF. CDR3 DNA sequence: TGTGCCAGCAGCCCGCTGGGCGGGGGGAAGTACTTC.

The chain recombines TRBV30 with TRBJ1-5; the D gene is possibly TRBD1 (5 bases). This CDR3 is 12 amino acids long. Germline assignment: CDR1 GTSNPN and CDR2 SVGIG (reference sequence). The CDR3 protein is CGLGRGNQPQHF. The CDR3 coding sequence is TGTGGCCTGGGCAGGGGCAATCAGCCCCAGCATTTT.

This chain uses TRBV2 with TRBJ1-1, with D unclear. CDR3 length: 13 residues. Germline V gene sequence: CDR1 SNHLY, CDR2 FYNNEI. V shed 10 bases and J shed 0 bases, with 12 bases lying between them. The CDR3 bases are TGTGCCACCTCTTATCTCATGAACACTGAAGCTTTCTTT. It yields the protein CATSYLMNTEAFF.

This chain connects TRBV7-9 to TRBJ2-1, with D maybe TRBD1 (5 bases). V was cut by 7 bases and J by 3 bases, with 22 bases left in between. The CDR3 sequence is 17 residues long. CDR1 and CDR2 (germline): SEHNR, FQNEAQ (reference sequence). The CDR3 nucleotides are TGTGCCAGCAATCCAAAGTACAGGTGGGCCAACTACAATGAGCAGTTCTTC. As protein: CASNPKYRWANYNEQFF.

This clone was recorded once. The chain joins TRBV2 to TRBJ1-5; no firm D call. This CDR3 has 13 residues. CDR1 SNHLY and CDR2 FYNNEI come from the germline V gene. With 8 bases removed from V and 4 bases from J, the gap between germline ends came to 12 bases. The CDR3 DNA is TGTGCCAGCTCAAATGACGGGAATCAGCCCCAGCATTTT. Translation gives CASSNDGNQPQHF.

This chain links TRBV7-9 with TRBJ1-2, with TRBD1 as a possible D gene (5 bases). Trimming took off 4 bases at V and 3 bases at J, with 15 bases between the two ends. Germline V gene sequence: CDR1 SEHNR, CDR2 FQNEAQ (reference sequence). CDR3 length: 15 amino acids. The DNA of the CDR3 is TGTGCCAGCAGCTCACCAGGGAGCGCGGACTATGGCTACACCTTC. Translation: CASSSPGSADYGYTF.

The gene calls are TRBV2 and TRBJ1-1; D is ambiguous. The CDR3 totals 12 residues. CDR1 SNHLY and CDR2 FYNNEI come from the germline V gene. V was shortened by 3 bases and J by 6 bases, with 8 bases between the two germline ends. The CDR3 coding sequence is TGTGCCAGCAGTGATGGACGGGCTGAAGCTTTCTTT. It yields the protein CASSDGRAEAFF.

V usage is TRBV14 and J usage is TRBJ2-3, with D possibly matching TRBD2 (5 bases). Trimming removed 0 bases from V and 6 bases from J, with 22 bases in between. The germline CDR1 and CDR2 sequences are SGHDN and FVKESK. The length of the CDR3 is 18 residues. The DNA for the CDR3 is TGTGCCAGCAGCCAAGACTCCACCGGGCGGGTTAGCAGTGATACGCAGTATTTT. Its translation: CASSQDSTGRVSSDTQYF.

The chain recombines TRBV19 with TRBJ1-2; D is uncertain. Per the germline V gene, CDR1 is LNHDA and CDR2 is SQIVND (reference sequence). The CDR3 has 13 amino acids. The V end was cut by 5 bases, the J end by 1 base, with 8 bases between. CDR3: CASSWELNYGYTF. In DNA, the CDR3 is TGTGCCAGTAGTTGGGAACTTAACTATGGCTACACCTTC.

CDR3 loop: CASSQGTTLTLETQYF. CDR3 in DNA: TGTGCCAGCAGCCAAGGGACTACACTTACACTAGAGACCCAGTACTTC. The rearrangement links TRBV7-2 to TRBJ2-5; 7 nucleotides match TRBD2. The germline V gene has CDR1 SGHTA and CDR2 FQGNSA. Trimming removed 5 bases from V and 4 bases from J; junction bases left unmatched: 13. The CDR3 contains 16 residues.

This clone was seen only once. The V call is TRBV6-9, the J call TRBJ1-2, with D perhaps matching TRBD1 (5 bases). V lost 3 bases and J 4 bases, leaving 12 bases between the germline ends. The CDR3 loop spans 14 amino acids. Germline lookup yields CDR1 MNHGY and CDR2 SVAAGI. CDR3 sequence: CASSYSPGPYGYTF. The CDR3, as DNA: TGTGCCAGCAGTTACTCCCCGGGACCCTATGGCTACACCTTC.

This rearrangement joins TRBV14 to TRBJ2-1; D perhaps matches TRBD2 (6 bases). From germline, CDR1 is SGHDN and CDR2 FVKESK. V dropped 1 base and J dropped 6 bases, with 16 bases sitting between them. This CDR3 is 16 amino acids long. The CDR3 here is CASSQVGGGLSNEQFF. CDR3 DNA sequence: TGTGCCAGCAGCCAAGTCGGGGGAGGCCTCTCCAATGAGCAGTTCTTC. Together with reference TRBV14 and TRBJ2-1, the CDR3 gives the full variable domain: EAGVTQFPSHSVIEKGQTVTLRCDPISGHDNLYWYRRVMGKEIKFLLHFVKESKQDESGMPNNRFLAERTGGTYSTLKVQPAELEDSGVYFCASSQVGGGLSNEQFFGPGTRLTVL.

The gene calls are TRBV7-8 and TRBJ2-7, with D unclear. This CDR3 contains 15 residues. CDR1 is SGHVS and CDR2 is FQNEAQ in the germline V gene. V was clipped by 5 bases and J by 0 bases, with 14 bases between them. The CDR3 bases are TGTGCCAGCAGCCCCCAACCGGGTTCCTCCTACGAGCAGTACTTC. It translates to CASSPQPGSSYEQYF.

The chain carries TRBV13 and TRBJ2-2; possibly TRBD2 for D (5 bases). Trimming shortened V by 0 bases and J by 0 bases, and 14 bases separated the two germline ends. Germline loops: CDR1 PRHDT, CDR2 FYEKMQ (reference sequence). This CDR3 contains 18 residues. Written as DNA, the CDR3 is TGTGCCAGCAGCTTAGGCATGTTAGCGACCGCGAACACCGGGGAGCTGTTTTTT. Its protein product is CASSLGMLATANTGELFF. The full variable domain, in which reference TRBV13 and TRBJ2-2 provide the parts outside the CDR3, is AAGVIQSPRHLIKEKRETATLKCYPIPRHDTVYWYQQGPGQDPQFLISFYEKMQSDKGSIPDRFSAQQFSDYHSELNMSSLELGDSALYFCASSLGMLATANTGELFFGEGSRLTVL.

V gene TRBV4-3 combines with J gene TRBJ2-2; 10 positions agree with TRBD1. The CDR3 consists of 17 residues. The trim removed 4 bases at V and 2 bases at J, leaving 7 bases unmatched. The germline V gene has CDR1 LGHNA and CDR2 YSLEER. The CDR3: CASSPPPTGGNTGELFF. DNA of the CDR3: TGCGCCAGCAGCCCACCTCCGACAGGGGGCAACACCGGGGAGCTGTTTTTT.

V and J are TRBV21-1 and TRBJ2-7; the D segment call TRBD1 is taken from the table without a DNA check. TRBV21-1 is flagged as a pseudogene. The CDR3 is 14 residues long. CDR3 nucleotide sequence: TGTGCCAGCAGCACAGGACAGGGAGCCTACGAGCAGTACTTC. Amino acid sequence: CASSTGQGAYEQYF.

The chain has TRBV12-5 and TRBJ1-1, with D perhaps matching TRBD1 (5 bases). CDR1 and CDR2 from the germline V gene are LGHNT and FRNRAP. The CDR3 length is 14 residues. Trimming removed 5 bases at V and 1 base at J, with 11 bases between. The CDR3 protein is CASGGGLRNTEAFF. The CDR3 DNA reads TGTGCTAGTGGTGGGGGACTCCGGAACACTGAAGCTTTCTTT.

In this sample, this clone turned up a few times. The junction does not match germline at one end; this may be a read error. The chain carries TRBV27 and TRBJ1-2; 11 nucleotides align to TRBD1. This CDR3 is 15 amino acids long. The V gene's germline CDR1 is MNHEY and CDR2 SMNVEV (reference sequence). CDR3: CASRLLGQGADGYTF. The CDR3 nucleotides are TGTGCCAGCAGATTATTAGGACAGGGGGCGGATGGCTACACCTTC.

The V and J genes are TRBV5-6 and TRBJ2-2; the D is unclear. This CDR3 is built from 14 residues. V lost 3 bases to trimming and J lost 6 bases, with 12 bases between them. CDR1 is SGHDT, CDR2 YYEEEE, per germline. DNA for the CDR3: TGTGCCAGCAGCTCTACGTTTCGAGCCGGGGAGCTGTTTTTT. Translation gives CASSSTFRAGELFF.